The 29 T cell receptor beta chains below come from one sample, sequenced in a study of blood T cell repertoires in COVID-19. Assay: immunoSEQ multiplex PCR; the TCRdb copy retains only in-frame clones and omits some. The repertoire includes 150,000 to 200,000 clones, around 85% of them detected once, and about 10% sits in the top ten. Sequenced sample: peripheral blood. The receptors stem from a human donor with active or convalescent COVID-19. The donor label of this sample is uncertain.

The CDR3 reads CASSLLSGLYNEQFF. CDR3 coding DNA: TGTGCCAGCAGTTTACTAAGCGGGCTTTACAATGAGCAGTTCTTC. This rearrangement joins TRBV27 to TRBJ2-1; D might be TRBD2 (6 bases). Germline V CDR1 and CDR2: MNHEY, SMNVEV (reference sequence). This CDR3 comprises 15 residues. V was shortened by 2 bases and J by 4 bases, with 12 bases between the two germline ends.

The V call is TRBV2, the J call TRBJ2-2; D is uncertain. Germline assignment: CDR1 SNHLY and CDR2 FYNNEI. V shed 3 bases and J shed 1 base, with 9 bases lying between them. CDR3 size: 15 residues. The CDR3: CASSDIVENTGELFF. In DNA, the CDR3 is TGTGCCAGCAGTGACATAGTAGAGAACACCGGGGAGCTGTTTTTT.

The chain couples TRBV19 to TRBJ2-7, with 7 bases identical to TRBD1. V was clipped by 2 bases and J by 2 bases; unmatched bases: 6. Germline CDR1 is LNHDA and CDR2 is SQIVND (reference sequence). The CDR3 runs to 15 residues. The DNA for the CDR3 is TGTGCCAGTAGTATACGTTACAGGGGACCCTACGAGCAGTACTTC. Translated: CASSIRYRGPYEQYF.

This sequence joins TRBV6-5 and TRBJ1-2; 9 positions match TRBD1. J gave up 3 bases and V 4 bases, and 3 bases lay outside the gene matches. Per germline, CDR1 MNHEY and CDR2 SVGAGI. This CDR3 comprises 14 residues. CDR3 sequence: CASSWTGVDYGYTF. CDR3 nucleotide sequence: TGTGCCAGCAGTTGGACAGGGGTCGACTATGGCTACACCTTC.

V usage is TRBV4-1 and J usage is TRBJ2-1; D perhaps matches TRBD1 (6 bases). The CDR3 sequence is 16 residues long. Germline-derived CDR1 and CDR2 are MGHRA and YSYEKL. V was clipped by 2 bases and J by 5 bases, with 16 bases between them. The CDR3 is CASSQPDRPGNNEQFF. In DNA, the CDR3 is TGCGCCAGCAGCCAACCCGACAGGCCGGGGAACAATGAGCAGTTCTTC.

The J gene is TRBJ2-1, the V gene TRBV11-2; 8 bases align to TRBD2. The germline gives CDR1 SGHAT, CDR2 FQNNGV. The J segment lost 8 bases and the V segment lost 2 bases, leaving 8 bases of the junction unmatched. CDR3 size: 15 residues. In DNA form, the CDR3 reads TGTGCCAGCAGCTTAATCGGGGGGGAAGAGGATGAGCAGTTCTTC. It specifies CASSLIGGEEDEQFF.

The chain couples TRBV19 to TRBJ2-2, with D perhaps matching TRBD1 (5 bases). The germline CDR1 and CDR2 sequences are LNHDA and SQIVND (reference sequence). The CDR3 loop spans 13 amino acids. V was cut by 6 bases and J by 1 base, with 6 bases left in between. CDR3 residues: CASRQGNTGELFF. CDR3 DNA sequence: TGTGCCAGTAGGCAGGGGAACACCGGGGAGCTGTTTTTT.

The gene calls are TRBV6-5 and TRBJ1-5; 7 bases align to TRBD1. Trimming cost V 8 bases and J 3 bases; bases outside gene matches: 7. The CDR3 spans 14 residues. CDR1 is MNHEY, CDR2 SVGAGI, per germline. This CDR3 reads CASGDRRDNQPQHF. In DNA form, the CDR3 reads TGTGCCAGCGGGGACAGACGAGACAATCAGCCCCAGCATTTT.

The chain couples TRBV27 to TRBJ2-5, with 7 bases that match TRBD1. Germline loops: CDR1 MNHEY, CDR2 SMNVEV (reference sequence). This CDR3 spans 14 amino acids. Trimming cost V 6 bases and J 5 bases; bases outside gene matches: 9. CDR3 region: CASSPPTGVETQYF. The CDR3 DNA reads as TGTGCCAGCAGCCCCCCTACAGGGGTGGAGACCCAGTACTTC.

The count of this clone is one. This rearrangement joins TRBV11-3 to TRBJ2-3; D is perhaps TRBD2 (7 bases). The CDR3 is made up of 18 amino acids. Trimming pared 4 bases from V and 4 bases from J, leaving 24 bases between. Germline assignment: CDR1 SGHNT and CDR2 YENEEA. The CDR3 loop is CASSSYGGGSGLADTQYF. CDR3 coding DNA: TGTGCCAGCAGCTCGTACGGAGGGGGTAGCGGGCTGGCAGATACGCAGTATTTT.

The V and J genes are TRBV11-2 and TRBJ2-7; TRBD2 agrees at 7 bases. CDR3 size: 16 residues. Germline CDR1 reads SGHAT; CDR2 reads FQNNGV. V lost 5 bases and J lost 0; bases outside the gene matches: 10. The CDR3 loop reads CASSASGTIPSYEQYF. The CDR3 region has the DNA TGTGCCAGCAGCGCCTCCGGGACTATCCCCTCCTACGAGCAGTACTTC.

The rearrangement links TRBV5-1 to TRBJ2-5; D might be TRBD2 (6 bases). This CDR3 is 14 amino acids long. Deletions cut 0 bases from V and 4 bases from J, with 10 bases between. Germline V gene lookup returns CDR1 SGHRS and CDR2 YFSETQ. CDR3 DNA: TGCGCCAGCAGCTTGGGGACTACTGGAGAGACCCAGTACTTC. It is translated as CASSLGTTGETQYF.

The rearrangement uses TRBV5-4 and TRBJ2-7, with 15 bases fitting TRBD2. Per germline, CDR1 SGHNT and CDR2 YYREEE (reference sequence). The junction had 6 bases not matched to a gene; V was cut back by 4 bases and J by 7 bases. The CDR3 contains 15 residues. The CDR3 spells CASSPGLAGGKEQYF. CDR3 in DNA: TGTGCCAGCAGCCCGGGACTAGCGGGAGGAAAAGAGCAGTACTTC. The whole variable domain, remainder taken from reference TRBV5-4 and TRBJ2-7, is ETGVTQSPTHLIKTRGQQVTLRCSSQSGHNTVSWYQQALGQGPQFIFQYYREEENGRGNFPPRFSGLQFPNYSSELNVNALELDDSALYLCASSPGLAGGKEQYFGPGTRLTVT.

The chain is built from TRBV19 and TRBJ1-6; D gene uncertain. CDR1 and CDR2 from the germline V gene are LNHDA and SQIVND (reference sequence). V was cut by 3 bases and J by 0 bases, with 3 bases left in between. The CDR3 has 14 amino acids. In DNA, the CDR3 is TGTGCCAGTAGTATGAGCTCCTATAATTCACCCCTCCACTTT. Protein: CASSMSSYNSPLHF.

V usage is TRBV10-1 and J usage is TRBJ2-3; D is perhaps TRBD2 (5 bases). The germline V gene has CDR1 WNHNN and CDR2 SYGVQD (reference sequence). V was trimmed by 3 bases and J by 7 bases, leaving 11 bases between them. The CDR3 totals 13 residues. CDR3 coding DNA: TGCGCCAGCAGTGATTCTCGGGGTCATACGCAGTATTTT. Translation: CASSDSRGHTQYF.

This sequence joins TRBV29-1 and TRBJ2-7; 14 nucleotides match TRBD2. CDR3 size: 16 residues. The germline V gene encodes CDR1 SQVTM and CDR2 ANQGSEA. Germline trimming cut 3 bases from V and 2 bases from J; bases unmatched to any gene: 6. CDR3 region: CSVDLVGLAGAYEQYF. CDR3 DNA: TGCAGCGTTGACTTGGTGGGACTAGCGGGAGCCTACGAGCAGTACTTC.

This chain uses TRBV3-1 (or the pseudogene TRBV3-2) with TRBJ1-2; 7 bases match TRBD1. Losses at the gene ends were 3 bases for V and 2 bases for J; bases not matched to a gene: 3. The CDR3 totals 14 residues. Germline V gene sequence: CDR1 LGHDT, CDR2 YNNKEL (reference sequence). The CDR3, as DNA: TGTGCCAGCAGCCACCGGACAGGCAACTATGGCTACACCTTC. Encoded protein: CASSHRTGNYGYTF.

This chain joins TRBV9 and TRBJ2-5, with D possibly TRBD1 on 5 matching bases. V lost 4 bases to trimming and J lost 0 bases, with 16 bases between them. The CDR3 contains 16 residues. Germline V gene lookup returns CDR1 SGDLS and CDR2 YYNGEE. The CDR3 sequence: CASSPNGAPYQETQYF. Here the CDR3 DNA reads TGTGCCAGCAGCCCTAATGGGGCTCCGTACCAAGAGACCCAGTACTTC.

This clone appeared many times. V usage is TRBV4-1 and J usage is TRBJ2-5; 7 positions agree with TRBD2. The CDR3 runs 15 residues. Per the germline V gene, CDR1 is MGHRA and CDR2 is YSYEKL. Trimming removed 0 bases from V and 7 bases from J; junction bases left unmatched: 8. The DNA for the CDR3 is TGCGCCAGCAGCCAAGACACTGGGGGGGTTTGGACCCAGTACTTC. Translating gives CASSQDTGGVWTQYF.

V usage is TRBV11-2 and J usage is TRBJ1-4; D gene ambiguous. Trimming took 2 bases from V and 6 from J, leaving 10 bases between them. CDR1 and CDR2 from the germline V gene are SGHAT and FQNNGV. This CDR3 is 14 amino acids long. In DNA form, the CDR3 reads TGTGCCAGCAGCTTAAGCGGATGGGATGAAAAACTGTTTTTT. Its translation: CASSLSGWDEKLFF.

The rearrangement links TRBV10-3 to TRBJ1-2; a possible D gene is TRBD1 (5 bases). There are 13 residues in the CDR3. Per germline, CDR1 ENHRY and CDR2 SYGVKD. Trimming pared 2 bases from V and 3 bases from J, leaving 7 bases between. The CDR3 region is CAISEGGDYGYTF. For the CDR3, the DNA is TGTGCCATCAGTGAGGGGGGGGACTATGGCTACACCTTC.

The J gene is TRBJ1-2, the V gene TRBV25-1; 12 bases match TRBD1. CDR3 length: 16 amino acids. V trimming: 3 bases; J trimming: 5 bases; junction bases outside the gene matches: 7. Germline-derived CDR1 and CDR2 are MGHDK and SYGVNS. The CDR3 DNA sequence: TGTGCCAGCAGTGACTCCGGGACAGGGGGCCGGTATGGCTACACCTTC. Translation gives CASSDSGTGGRYGYTF.

This chain links TRBV30 with TRBJ1-1, with unresolved D. V was pared by 0 bases and J by 4 bases, with 15 bases between. This CDR3 is 15 amino acids long. CDR1 GTSNPN and CDR2 SVGIG come from the germline V gene (reference sequence). In nucleotides, the CDR3 is TGTGCCTGGAGTGTATTGAGGGCGCGGGTCACTGAAGCTTTCTTT. Its protein is CAWSVLRARVTEAFF.

The chain recombines TRBV7-2 with TRBJ1-4, with 8 positions matching TRBD1. V dropped 5 bases and J dropped 4; count of bases not matched to a gene: 6. CDR1 is SGHTA, CDR2 FQGNSA, per germline. The CDR3 runs to 15 residues. The DNA for the CDR3 is TGTGCCAGCAGCACCGGGACAGGCGGTAATGAAAAACTGTTTTTT. Protein: CASSTGTGGNEKLFF.

This chain connects TRBV18 to TRBJ2-5, with TRBD2 matching 7 bases. CDR3 length: 15 residues. The trim removed 1 base at V and 5 bases at J, leaving 7 bases unmatched. Germline CDR1 KGHSH, CDR2 LQKENI. CDR3 coding DNA: TGTGCCAGCTCACCACTTCGGGAGGCAGGGGAGACCCAGTACTTC. Translation: CASSPLREAGETQYF. The variable domain in full, completed from reference TRBV18 and TRBJ2-5, reads NAGVMQNPRHLVRRRGQEARLRCSPMKGHSHVYWYRQLPEEGLKFMVYLQKENIIDESGMPKERFSAEFPKEGPSILRIQQVVRGDSAAYFCASSPLREAGETQYFGPGTRLLVL.

The chain combines TRBV9 with TRBJ2-3; D is undetermined. Trimming shortened V by 3 bases and J by 6 bases, and 14 bases separated the two germline ends. In germline, CDR1 is SGDLS, CDR2 YYNGEE. The CDR3 loop spans 14 amino acids. The CDR3 DNA follows: TGTGCCAGCAGCGGCCGTAGCCAACGGGATACGCAGTATTTT. Its protein product is CASSGRSQRDTQYF.

This chain uses TRBV29-1 with TRBJ2-2; 9 positions match TRBD2. The CDR3 extends over 14 amino acids. V shed 6 bases and J 2 bases; nucleotides not matched to a gene: 4. Germline V gene data show CDR1 as SQVTM and CDR2 as ANQGSEA. CDR3 DNA: TGCAGCGTCTCTAGCGGGATTAACACCGGGGAGCTGTTTTTT. It is translated as CSVSSGINTGELFF.

The chain uses TRBV7-6 and TRBJ2-2, with 10 bases aligning to TRBD1. V shed 4 bases and J 5 bases; nucleotides not matched to a gene: 7. Germline values: CDR1 SGHVS, CDR2 FNYEAQ. The CDR3 has 16 amino acids. CDR3 in amino acids: CASSSPGQGRTGELFF. The CDR3 DNA follows: TGTGCCAGCAGCTCCCCGGGACAGGGGAGAACCGGGGAGCTGTTTTTT.

Only a few counts were recorded for this clone. J is TRBJ1-2 and V is TRBV7-6, with 9 bases fitting TRBD1. The CDR3 length is 15 residues. From germline, CDR1 is SGHVS and CDR2 FNYEAQ. V gave up 0 bases and J gave up 7 bases; unmatched junction bases: 6. The CDR3 coding sequence is TGTGCCAGCAGCTTAGCGGGACAGGGTATCGGTGGCTACACCTTC. It yields the protein CASSLAGQGIGGYTF.